The next 18 T cell receptor beta chains were all read from a single sample in a study of blood T cell repertoires in COVID-19. Profiling relied on immunoSEQ multiplex PCR, and the TCRdb table lists in-frame clones only, not all of them. Of hundreds of thousands of clones listed, about 86% were seen once; the top ten hold 4.5% to 5.5%. Sequencing was carried out using PBMCs or T cells enriched from blood (not recorded which). These receptors originate from a woman aged 25 to 45 who had been exposed to COVID-19.

The rearrangement links TRBV6-5 to TRBJ1-6; tentative D call: TRBD1 (6 bases). Trimming cost V 5 bases and J 11 bases, with 10 bases left between them. The CDR3 length is 12 residues. CDR1 and CDR2 from the germline V gene are MNHEY and SVGAGI. CDR3 DNA: TGTGCCAGCAGTCAACAGGGCGCACCCCTCCACTTT. Translating gives CASSQQGAPLHF.

The V call is TRBV12-5, the J call TRBJ2-3; D unresolved. Germline V gives CDR1 LGHNT, CDR2 FRNRAP. The CDR3 runs to 15 residues. V shed 2 bases and J shed 5 bases, with 14 bases lying between them. CDR3 bases: TGTGCTAGTGGTTTGTTACGAGACTCGGTAGATACGCAGTATTTT. It translates to CASGLLRDSVDTQYF.

As for this clone: The junction departs from germline at one end; a sequencing error may be responsible. CDR3 residues: CAISRAPDRGAVF. The DNA of the CDR3 is TGTGCCATCAGCCGGGCGCCCGACAGGGGAGCGGTGTTT. The chain is built from TRBV12-3 or TRBV12-4 and TRBJ1-6, with 8 bases lining up with TRBD1. There are 13 residues in the CDR3.

The rearrangement joins TRBV9 to TRBJ2-2; 9 nucleotides align to TRBD1. Germline V gives CDR1 SGDLS, CDR2 YYNGEE. This CDR3 comprises 19 residues. Unmatched junction bases numbered 19, after V lost 4 bases and J lost 6 bases. CDR3 bases: TGTGCCAGCAGCAAAGGACAGGGGAAACAGGGACCCCCATCCGGGGAGCTGTTTTTT. Amino acid sequence: CASSKGQGKQGPPSGELFF. Complete variable domain (other parts from reference TRBV9 and TRBJ2-2): DSGVTQTPKHLITATGQRVTLRCSPRSGDLSVYWYQQSLDQGLQFLIQYYNGEERAKGNILERFSAQQFPDLHSELNLSSLELGDSALYFCASSKGQGKQGPPSGELFFGEGSRLTVL.

This rearrangement joins TRBV5-1 to TRBJ1-4, with 8 nucleotides matching TRBD1. CDR3 length: 15 residues. Germline loops: CDR1 SGHRS, CDR2 YFSETQ. Germline trimming cut 4 bases from V and 5 bases from J; bases unmatched to any gene: 7. The CDR3 is CASSPWTGLNEKLFF. In DNA form, the CDR3 reads TGCGCCAGCAGCCCTTGGACAGGGTTGAATGAAAAACTGTTTTTT.

CDR3 DNA sequence: TGTGCCAGCAGCGTAGGACTAGCGGGGAGCGCGAGCACCGGGGAGCTGTTTTTT. Its protein is CASSVGLAGSASTGELFF. V usage is TRBV9 and J usage is TRBJ2-2; 11 bases are a match to TRBD2. The CDR3 is made up of 18 amino acids. V lost 0 bases and J lost 4; bases outside the gene matches: 8. In germline, CDR1 is SGDLS, CDR2 YYNGEE.

The J gene is TRBJ2-1, the V gene TRBV9, with 13 bases aligning to TRBD2. This CDR3 has 16 residues. Trimming removed 4 bases from V and 4 bases from J; junction bases left unmatched: 5. The V gene's germline CDR1 is SGDLS and CDR2 YYNGEE. The DNA for the CDR3 is TGTGCCAGCAGCCCGCGGACTAGCGGGGGATACAATGAGCAGTTCTTC. This codes for CASSPRTSGGYNEQFF.

The J gene is TRBJ2-7, the V gene TRBV4-1, with 7 bases that match TRBD1. Germline V gives CDR1 MGHRA, CDR2 YSYEKL. The V gene end was trimmed by 1 base and the J gene end by 2 bases; junction bases not matched to a gene: 8. The CDR3 sequence is 16 residues long. The CDR3, as DNA: TGCGCCAGCAGCCAAGCAACAGGGGCCACAACCTACGAGCAGTACTTC. Its protein product is CASSQATGATTYEQYF.

V is TRBV10-1 and J is TRBJ2-2, with 10 bases identical to TRBD1. The V gene end was trimmed by 6 bases and the J gene end by 6 bases; junction bases not matched to a gene: 4. Germline CDR1 WNHNN, CDR2 SYGVQD (reference sequence). This CDR3 spans 14 amino acids. CDR3 nucleotide sequence: TGCGCCAGCAGCCGGGACAGGGGTCCCGGGGAGCTGTTTTTT. It encodes CASSRDRGPGELFF.

The chain links TRBV2 to TRBJ2-7, with D perhaps matching TRBD1 (6 bases). Trimming cost V 0 bases and J 0 bases, with 15 bases left between them. This CDR3 is 17 amino acids long. CDR1 SNHLY and CDR2 FYNNEI come from the germline V gene. CDR3 coding DNA: TGTGCCAGCAGTGAAGCTACGGAAGGACAGTACTCCTACGAGCAGTACTTC. It yields the protein CASSEATEGQYSYEQYF.

The rearrangement links TRBV27 to TRBJ1-2, with D uncertain. The CDR3 has 13 residues. CDR1 is MNHEY, CDR2 SMNVEV, per germline (reference sequence). V was clipped by 0 bases and J by 5 bases, with 7 bases between them. This CDR3 reads CASSLSSLYGYTF. The CDR3 nucleotides are TGTGCCAGCAGTTTATCTTCCCTTTATGGCTACACCTTC.

The J gene is TRBJ1-1, the V gene TRBV7-9; D is perhaps TRBD1 (5 bases). Germline lookup yields CDR1 SEHNR and CDR2 FQNEAQ (reference sequence). The length of the CDR3 is 15 residues. V lost 5 bases and J 1 base, leaving 14 bases between the germline ends. The CDR3 DNA reads as TGTGCCAGCAGCCGAGGCCCAGGGCGGAACACTGAAGCTTTCTTT. Translation gives CASSRGPGRNTEAFF.

The rearrangement uses TRBV5-1 and TRBJ1-4, with 7 bases that match TRBD1. The CDR3 is 13 residues long. After removal of 4 bases from V and 6 bases from J, the junction contained 3 bases not matched to a gene. Germline values: CDR1 SGHRS, CDR2 YFSETQ. The CDR3 spells CASSRTGDEKLFF. CDR3 in DNA: TGCGCCAGCAGCCGTACAGGGGATGAAAAACTGTTTTTT.

The chain is built from TRBV6-4 and TRBJ2-3, with 10 bases matching TRBD2. The CDR3 is 16 amino acids. V gave up 1 base and J gave up 1 base; unmatched junction bases: 2. The V gene's germline CDR1 is MRHNA and CDR2 SNTAGT. CDR3 nucleotides: TGTGCCAGCAGTGACTTAAGCGGGGGGGGCACAGATACGCAGTATTTT. It translates to CASSDLSGGGTDTQYF.

The chain recombines TRBV30 with TRBJ1-2, with D uncertain. In germline, CDR1 is GTSNPN, CDR2 SVGIG (reference sequence). The CDR3 has 15 residues. Trimming pared 0 bases from V and 2 bases from J, leaving 13 bases between. DNA of the CDR3: TGTGCCTGGAGTGTACCCCAAACCGGGAACTATGGCTACACCTTC. Protein product: CAWSVPQTGNYGYTF.

V gene TRBV6-5 combines with J gene TRBJ1-6; 9 bases agree with TRBD1. This CDR3 has 13 amino acids. V trimming: 6 bases; J trimming: 7 bases; junction bases outside the gene matches: 1. CDR1 is MNHEY and CDR2 is SVGAGI in the germline V gene. The CDR3 loop is CASRTGGNSPLHF. The CDR3 nucleotides read TGTGCCAGCAGGACAGGGGGGAATTCACCCCTCCACTTT.

Written as DNA, the CDR3 is TGTGCCAGCAGTTACGGCGGGGGCGGCTACGAGCAGTACTTC. Encoded protein: CASSYGGGGYEQYF. The chain uses TRBV6-5 and TRBJ2-7; D may be TRBD2 (7 bases). Germline V CDR1 and CDR2: MNHEY, SVGAGI. Trimming took 2 bases from V and 3 from J, leaving 11 bases between them. The CDR3 is made up of 14 amino acids.

A note on this clone: This same CDR3 is encoded by further DNA sequences in the sample. The chain carries TRBV30 and TRBJ1-5; weak D call: TRBD1 (5 bases). Trimming shortened V by 0 bases and J by 6 bases, and 9 bases separated the two germline ends. The CDR3 runs 13 residues. CDR1 and CDR2 (germline): GTSNPN, SVGIG (reference sequence). The CDR3 nucleotides are TGTGCCTGGAGTGTGGGGGGGGGTCAGCCCCAGCATTTT. It is translated as CAWSVGGGQPQHF.